Listed below are T cell receptor beta chains from one sample, sequenced in a study of control samples from healthy donors and cancer patients. The repertoire was sequenced with immunoSEQ multiplex PCR; TCRdb's copy has only in-frame clones and lacks some. Altogether fewer than 120,000 clones are present, 85% to 90% being singletons, with the ten largest covering 3.5% to 4%. The specimen sequenced was PBMCs. These receptors all stem from a woman aged 55-70 years with lung cancer. The CDR3 runs from the conserved cysteine through the conserved F or W. The D gene is left open where the match is weak. Part of the rows lack a size; the others show once, few, many or a class for expanded clones.

TRBJ2-3 NA TRBV11-2 NA CASSFVGSTDTQYF TGTGCCAGCAGCTTTGTGGGTAGCACAGATACGCAGTATTTT
TRBJ1-1 NA TRBV5-4 NA CASSSYGYTEAFF TGTGCCAGCAGCTCGTACGGGTACACTGAAGCTTTCTTT
TRBJ2-7 once TRBV7-2 NA CASSLDRVGQYF TGTGCCAGCAGCTTAGACAGGGTCGGGCAGTACTTC
TRBJ2-6 NA TRBV11-3 NA CASSLGGTGANVLTF TGTGCCAGCAGCTTAGGGGGCACTGGGGCCAACGTCCTGACTTTC
TRBJ2-1 NA TRBV3-1/TRBV3-2 TRBD1 CASTPGQGAYNEQFF TGTGCCAGCACCCCGGGACAGGGGGCATACAATGAGCAGTTCTTC
TRBJ2-5 NA TRBV27 NA CASSDLFRMKTQYF TGTGCCAGCAGTGATCTGTTTAGGATGAAGACCCAGTACTTC
TRBJ2-2 NA TRBV25-1 TRBD2 CASSLAGGPGELFF TGTGCCAGCAGTCTAGCGGGAGGCCCCGGGGAGCTGTTTTTT
TRBJ2-7 NA TRBV7-9 NA CASSYSPVYEQYF TGTGCCAGCAGCTATAGCCCGGTTTACGAGCAGTACTTC
TRBJ2-1 NA TRBV10-3 TRBD2 CAISESYSGGANEQFF TGTGCCATCAGTGAGTCGTATAGCGGGGGGGCTAATGAGCAGTTCTTC
TRBJ1-6 NA TRBV10-3 TRBD1 CAIRGQNSPLHF TGTGCCATCAGGGGACAGAATTCACCCCTCCACTTT
TRBJ1-1 NA TRBV5-1 TRBD1 CASSYSGTGATEAFF TGCGCCAGCAGCTACTCCGGGACAGGGGCCACTGAAGCTTTCTTT
TRBJ1-5 NA TRBV5-5 NA CASSLDRLNQPQHF TGTGCCAGCAGCTTGGATAGACTCAATCAGCCCCAGCATTTT
TRBJ2-5 NA TRBV2 NA CASSGSSDPRQETQYF TGTGCCAGCAGTGGGAGTAGCGACCCCCGGCAAGAGACCCAGTACTTC
TRBJ2-2 NA TRBV7-3 NA CASSSVSAGELFF TGTGCCAGCAGCTCGGTGTCCGCCGGGGAGCTGTTTTTT
TRBJ1-3 NA TRBV7-2 TRBD1 CASSFGQASSGNTIYF TGTGCCAGCAGCTTTGGACAGGCAAGCTCTGGAAACACCATATATTTT
TRBJ1-1 NA TRBV7-9 NA CASSSPGTFTEAFF TGTGCCAGCAGCTCCCCCGGAACGTTTACTGAAGCTTTCTTT
TRBJ2-2 NA TRBV7-9 TRBD1 CASSPRTGVITGELFF TGTGCCAGCAGCCCGCGGACAGGGGTGATCACCGGGGAGCTGTTTTTT
TRBJ2-2 NA TRBV5-1 TRBD2 CASSPRLAGGLNTGELFF TGCGCCAGCAGCCCGAGACTAGCGGGGGGATTGAACACCGGGGAGCTGTTTTTT
TRBJ2-5 NA TRBV28 NA CASKTPQETQYF TGTGCCAGCAAGACCCCCCAAGAGACCCAGTACTTC
TRBJ1-6 NA TRBV6-5 NA CASSPFLSQSLHF TGTGCCAGCAGTCCTTTTTTGTCTCAATCGCTCCACTTT
TRBJ1-6 NA TRBV9 NA CASSVGTGWDSPLHF TGTGCCAGCAGCGTAGGTACAGGGTGGGACTCACCCCTCCACTTT
TRBJ1-3 NA TRBV19 NA CASSIEGNTIYF TGTGCCAGTAGTATAGAAGGAAACACCATATATTTT
TRBJ2-1 NA TRBV3-1/TRBV3-2 NA CASSQFGGGNEQFF TGTGCCAGCAGCCAATTCGGAGGGGGGAATGAGCAGTTCTTC
TRBJ1-1 few TRBV18 NA CASSPRSGGTEAFF TGTGCCAGCTCACCACGGTCTGGGGGCACTGAAGCTTTCTTT
TRBJ1-1 NA TRBV7-3 NA CASSLRMNTEAFF TGTGCCAGCAGCTTAAGGATGAACACTGAAGCTTTCTTT
TRBJ2-3 NA TRBV6-1 NA CASSEGIRETDTQYF TGTGCCAGCAGTGAGGGTATCCGGGAGACAGATACGCAGTATTTT
TRBJ2-3 NA TRBV5-1 NA CASSTALDYTQYF TGCGCCAGCAGCACCGCTCTAGATTATACGCAGTATTTT
TRBJ2-3 NA TRBV7-2 NA CASSLDYPGTQYF TGTGCCAGCAGCTTAGACTACCCGGGTACGCAGTATTTT
TRBJ1-3 once TRBV5-6 TRBD1 CASSLTGEENTIYF TGTGCCAGCAGCTTGACAGGGGAGGAAAACACCATATATTTT
TRBJ1-2 NA TRBV30 NA CAWSAMDGYTF TGTGCCTGGAGTGCGATGGATGGCTACACCTTC
TRBJ1-1 NA TRBV15 TRBD1 CAISRGGERNTEAFF TGTGCCATCAGCAGAGGGGGCGAACGGAACACTGAAGCTTTCTTT
TRBJ1-4 NA TRBV18 NA CASSPGRDEKLFF TGTGCCAGCTCTCCAGGGAGGGATGAAAAACTGTTTTTT